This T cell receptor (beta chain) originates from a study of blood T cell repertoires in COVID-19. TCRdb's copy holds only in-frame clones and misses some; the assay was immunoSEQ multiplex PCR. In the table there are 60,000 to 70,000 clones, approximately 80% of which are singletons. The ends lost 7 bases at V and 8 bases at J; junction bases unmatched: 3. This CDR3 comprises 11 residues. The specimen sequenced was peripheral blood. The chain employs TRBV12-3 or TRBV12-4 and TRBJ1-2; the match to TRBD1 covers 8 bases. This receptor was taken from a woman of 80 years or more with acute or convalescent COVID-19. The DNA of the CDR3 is TGTGCCAGCACAGGGGGCCTAGGCTACACCTTC. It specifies CASTGGLGYTF.